The 18 T cell receptor beta chains below all came from one sample that was sequenced in a study of T cell responses to AZD1222 COVID-19 vaccine. This table comes from immunoSEQ multiplex PCR, and its TCRdb copy is limited to in-frame clones, with some not included. In the table there are around 200,000 clones, around nine tenths of which are singletons. The sequenced sample was peripheral blood, obtained 28 days after the second AZD1222 dose. These receptors were collected from an adult who received the AZD1222 COVID-19 vaccine.

The chain carries TRBV19 and TRBJ2-7, with D perhaps being TRBD1 or TRBD2 (7 bases each). Trimming removed 6 bases from V and 5 bases from J, with 14 bases in between. CDR1 and CDR2 (germline): LNHDA, SQIVND (reference sequence). The CDR3 has 13 amino acids. The CDR3, as DNA: TGTGCCAGTAGGCCCAGGGGGGGGGACGAGCAGTACTTC. Translation: CASRPRGGDEQYF.

The V gene is TRBV7-2, the J gene TRBJ1-2; D gene ambiguous. CDR3 size: 11 residues. Germline CDR1 reads SGHTA; CDR2 reads FQGNSA. V gave up 5 bases and J gave up 14 bases, with 15 bases separating them. CDR3 DNA: TGTGCCAGCAGCCGGACCCAAGAACTAACCTTC. Protein product: CASSRTQELTF. Together with reference TRBV7-2 and TRBJ1-2, the CDR3 gives the full variable domain: GAGVSQSPSNKVTEKGKDVELRCDPISGHTALYWYRQSLGQGLEFLIYFQGNSAPDKSGLPSDRFSAERTGGSVSTLTIQRTQQEDSAVYLCASSRTQELTFGSGTRLTVV.

This chain uses TRBV30 with TRBJ2-5, with unresolved D. Germline V gene lookup returns CDR1 GTSNPN and CDR2 SVGIG (reference sequence). V was shortened by 1 base and J by 1 base, with 7 bases between the two germline ends. The CDR3 loop spans 13 amino acids. The CDR3 coding sequence is TGTGCCTGGAGTGGTGGCTCCCAAGAGACCCAGTACTTC. Translated, it gives CAWSGGSQETQYF.

This CDR3 is CASSPGPGLNEQFF. The CDR3 DNA reads TGTGCCAGCAGCCCGGGGCCGGGGCTCAATGAGCAGTTCTTC. The chain carries TRBV3-1 (or the pseudogene TRBV3-2) and TRBJ2-1, with D possibly called TRBD1 or TRBD2 (5 bases each). Germline V gene sequence: CDR1 LGHDT, CDR2 YNNKEL (reference sequence). V shed 4 bases and J shed 6 bases, with 13 bases lying between them. CDR3 length equals 14 residues.

The rearrangement links TRBV6-6 to TRBJ1-2; the match to TRBD1 covers 7 bases. The CDR3 loop spans 15 amino acids. Unmatched junction bases numbered 11, after V lost 10 bases and J lost 0 bases. Looked up from germline, CDR1 is MNHNY and CDR2 is SVGAGI (reference sequence). For the CDR3, the DNA is TGTGCCACTACATCGACAGGGCTCACTAACTATGGCTACACCTTC. Its translation is CATTSTGLTNYGYTF.

The rearrangement joins TRBV6-5 to TRBJ1-5; tentative D call: TRBD1 (5 bases). V shed 6 bases and J shed 4 bases, with 13 bases lying between them. Germline lookup yields CDR1 MNHEY and CDR2 SVGAGI. The CDR3 is made up of 14 amino acids. The CDR3 nucleotides read TGTGCCAGCAGGGGGGGGTTGGGGAATCAGCCCCAGCATTTT. It codes for CASRGGLGNQPQHF.

The chain uses TRBV6-5 and TRBJ1-6, with D perhaps matching TRBD1 (6 bases). V lost 2 bases, J lost 15 bases, and 14 bases lay in between. Germline values: CDR1 MNHEY, CDR2 SVGAGI. The CDR3 is 13 residues long. The CDR3 region is CASSYRDIRDLHF. CDR3 sequence (DNA): TGTGCCAGCAGTTACCGGGACATTCGGGACCTCCACTTT.

The J gene is TRBJ2-1, the V gene TRBV10-1, with 8 nucleotides matching TRBD2. The V gene's germline CDR1 is WNHNN and CDR2 SYGVQD (reference sequence). The CDR3 loop spans 18 amino acids. With 7 bases clipped from V and 7 bases from J, the junction kept 21 bases outside the gene matches. As DNA, the CDR3 is TGCGCCAGCAATCCTCGGGGGGGCGGCCTTAACACGTGGAATGAGCAGTTCTTC. Amino acid sequence: CASNPRGGGLNTWNEQFF.

The V call is TRBV20-1, the J call TRBJ1-5; TRBD1 matches 7 bases. Germline-derived CDR1 and CDR2 are DFQATT and SNEGSKA (reference sequence). The CDR3 runs 14 residues. Trimming took 3 bases from V and 3 from J; bases not matched to a gene: 5. DNA of the CDR3: TGCAGTGCTAGTCGGGACAGCCCCAATCAGCCCCAGCATTTT. Residues: CSASRDSPNQPQHF.

This clone was recorded a few times. V is TRBV7-9 and J is TRBJ1-1; 8 bases line up with TRBD1. The CDR3 extends over 17 amino acids. The V gene end was trimmed by 5 bases and the J gene end by 2 bases; junction bases not matched to a gene: 13. Germline V gives CDR1 SEHNR, CDR2 FQNEAQ (reference sequence). CDR3 residues: CASSPGTGSRGNTEAFF. DNA for the CDR3: TGTGCCAGCAGCCCCGGGACAGGTTCCAGGGGTAACACTGAAGCTTTCTTT.

The J gene is TRBJ2-7, the V gene TRBV7-9, with D possibly TRBD2 on 6 matching bases. Between the trimmed V and J ends, which lost 5 bases and 0 bases, there was a span of 20 bases. The CDR3 length is 17 residues. The germline V gene has CDR1 SEHNR and CDR2 FQNEAQ (reference sequence). The CDR3 is CASSPGWRAGRSYEQYF. DNA of the CDR3: TGTGCCAGCAGCCCCGGGTGGAGGGCAGGGCGCTCCTACGAGCAGTACTTC.

The chain couples TRBV2 to TRBJ2-7; D possibly corresponds to TRBD2 (6 bases). Trimming cost V 6 bases and J 3 bases, with 12 bases left between them. The CDR3 runs to 13 residues. Looked up from germline, CDR1 is SNHLY and CDR2 is FYNNEI. The CDR3 bases are TGTGCCAGCAGCCGGGACTCACTCTACGAGCAGTACTTC. It is translated as CASSRDSLYEQYF.

The chain is built from TRBV10-3 and TRBJ1-2, with D possibly matching TRBD1 (6 bases). Germline values: CDR1 ENHRY, CDR2 SYGVKD. V lost 2 bases, J lost 8 bases, and 15 bases lay in between. The CDR3 is 14 residues long. Written as DNA, the CDR3 is TGTGCCATCAGTGAGCGCGGCGGGGGCGAAGGCTACACCTTC. It yields the protein CAISERGGGEGYTF.

The chain combines TRBV5-6 with TRBJ1-5, with unresolved D. This CDR3 contains 16 residues. Germline-derived CDR1 and CDR2 are SGHDT and YYEEEE. Trimming removed 5 bases at V and 0 bases at J, with 15 bases between. In DNA form, the CDR3 reads TGTGCCAGCAGTCCTGGGGTACCGAGTAGCAATCAGCCCCAGCATTTT. Translation: CASSPGVPSSNQPQHF. The full variable domain, rest sourced from reference TRBV5-6 and TRBJ1-5, is DAGVTQSPTHLIKTRGQQVTLRCSPKSGHDTVSWYQQALGQGPQFIFQYYEEEERQRGNFPDRFSGHQFPNYSSELNVNALLLGDSALYLCASSPGVPSSNQPQHFGDGTRLSIL.

About this clone: Distinct nucleotide sequences in the sample also encode this CDR3. This sequence joins TRBV28 and TRBJ1-2; 7 nucleotides match TRBD1. This CDR3 contains 13 residues. J lost 2 bases, V lost 4 bases, and 1 base had no gene match. The germline CDR1 and CDR2 sequences are MDHEN and SYDVKM. The DNA of the CDR3 is TGTGCCAGCAGTTCACAGGGGAACTATGGCTACACCTTC. It codes for CASSSQGNYGYTF.

The rearrangement links TRBV16 to TRBJ2-7, with TRBD1 identical over 7 bases. Germline V CDR1 and CDR2: KGHSY, FQNENV. The J segment lost 3 bases and the V segment lost 0 bases, leaving 8 bases of the junction unmatched. This CDR3 contains 16 residues. The CDR3 sequence is CASSQSVTGKFYEQYF. The CDR3 coding sequence is TGTGCCAGCAGCCAATCTGTGACAGGGAAATTCTACGAGCAGTACTTC.

This rearrangement joins TRBV19 to TRBJ1-5, with D unclear. This CDR3 is 15 amino acids long. Germline CDR1 reads LNHDA; CDR2 reads SQIVND (reference sequence). Between the trimmed V and J ends, which lost 5 bases and 4 bases, there was a span of 15 bases. The CDR3 spells CASSASGVYNQPQHF. The CDR3 nucleotides are TGTGCCAGTAGTGCCTCGGGTGTCTATAATCAGCCCCAGCATTTT. The full variable domain, with the rest looked up from reference TRBV19 and TRBJ1-5, is DGGITQSPKYLFRKEGQNVTLSCEQNLNHDAMYWYRQDPGQGLRLIYYSQIVNDFQKGDIAEGYSVSREKKESFPLTVTSAQKNPTAFYLCASSASGVYNQPQHFGDGTRLSIL.

The table lists this clone with a count of one. This chain connects TRBV28 to TRBJ2-7; D may be TRBD2 (7 bases). The germline V gene encodes CDR1 MDHEN and CDR2 SYDVKM. The CDR3 loop spans 13 amino acids. With 6 bases removed from V and 2 bases from J, the gap between germline ends came to 11 bases. CDR3: CASSRGATYEQYF. CDR3 nucleotide sequence: TGTGCCAGCAGCCGGGGGGCGACCTACGAGCAGTACTTC.